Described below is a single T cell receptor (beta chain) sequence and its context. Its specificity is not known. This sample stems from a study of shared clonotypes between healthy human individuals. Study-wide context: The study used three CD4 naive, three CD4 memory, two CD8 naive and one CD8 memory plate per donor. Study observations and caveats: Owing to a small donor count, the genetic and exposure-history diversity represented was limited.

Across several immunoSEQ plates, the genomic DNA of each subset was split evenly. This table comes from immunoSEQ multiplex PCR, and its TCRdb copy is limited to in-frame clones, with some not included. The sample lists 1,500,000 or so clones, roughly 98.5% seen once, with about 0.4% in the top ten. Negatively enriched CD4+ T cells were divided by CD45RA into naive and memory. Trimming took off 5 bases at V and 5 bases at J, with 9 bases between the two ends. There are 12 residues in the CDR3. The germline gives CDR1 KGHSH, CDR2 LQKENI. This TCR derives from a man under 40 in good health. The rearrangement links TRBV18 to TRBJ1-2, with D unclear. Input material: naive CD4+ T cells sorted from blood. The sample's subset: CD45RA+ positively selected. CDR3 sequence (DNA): TGTGCCAGCTCAAGTAGCATTTATGGCTACACCTTC. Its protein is CASSSSIYGYTF.